Below, one T cell receptor (beta chain) is given with its context. This sample is drawn from a study of blood T cell repertoires in COVID-19. Study at large: Acute-phase and convalescent COVID-19 samples originated in the United States, Italy and Spain. T cells, B-cell-depleted T cells, or PBMCs provided the cDNA or gDNA that served as material.

The CDR3 is 16 amino acids. Trimming took 3 bases from V and 7 from J; bases not matched to a gene: 7. In the source study's methods: Amplification with reference gene primers provided the estimates of nucleated cell counts. Profiled with immunoSEQ multiplex PCR; TCRdb holds only in-frame clones, not every one. V and J calls and clone size come straight from that table; D and trimming were deduced from the DNA. The data hold 310,000 or so clones, with about nine tenths observed a single time. The sample taken for sequencing was peripheral blood. This sequence joins TRBV23-1 and TRBJ1-6, with TRBD1 matching over 9 bases. TRBV23-1 is given ORF status, its function remaining uncertain. The receptor was isolated from a man aged 50-60 years with active or convalescent COVID-19. CDR3 nucleotide sequence: TGCGCCAGCAGTCACCACAAACAGGGGGCGAATTCACCCCTCCACTTT. As protein: CASSHHKQGANSPLHF.